This T cell receptor beta chain was identified in a study of beta chain features in type 1 diabetes. On the study more broadly: Patients looked much like healthy donors when it came to age, gender and cell yields. Findings of the study overall: The naive, central memory and Treg TCRB repertoires looked more alike in patients than they did in healthy donors.

The entirety of the isolated RNA underwent reverse transcription, so expressed TCRB transcripts were sequenced. The repertoire was sequenced with immunoSEQ multiplex PCR; TCRdb's copy has only in-frame clones and lacks some. The top ten clones hold roughly 1% of a sample with under 300,000 clones, about 7.8% of them seen once. V was pared by 6 bases and J by 2 bases, with 15 bases of the junction left unmatched. The germline CDR1 and CDR2 sequences are KGHSH and LQKENI. The CDR3 covers 17 residues. Via the markers CD45RO/CCR7/CD25/CD127/CD95/CD27, stem cell-like memory, regulatory, central memory and naive CD4+ cells were sorted. Post-sort purity exceeded 95% for all sorted populations. This clone turned up a few times. Its cognate antigen is unknown.

This sequence originates from a woman under 30 in good health. Material: central memory CD4+ T cells from blood. The chain carries TRBV18 and TRBJ1-1; 7 bases match TRBD1. The CDR3 coding sequence is TGTGCCAGCTCGCGGACAGGTGGGCAAACGGGAAACACTGAAGCTTTCTTT. Encoded protein: CASSRTGGQTGNTEAFF.